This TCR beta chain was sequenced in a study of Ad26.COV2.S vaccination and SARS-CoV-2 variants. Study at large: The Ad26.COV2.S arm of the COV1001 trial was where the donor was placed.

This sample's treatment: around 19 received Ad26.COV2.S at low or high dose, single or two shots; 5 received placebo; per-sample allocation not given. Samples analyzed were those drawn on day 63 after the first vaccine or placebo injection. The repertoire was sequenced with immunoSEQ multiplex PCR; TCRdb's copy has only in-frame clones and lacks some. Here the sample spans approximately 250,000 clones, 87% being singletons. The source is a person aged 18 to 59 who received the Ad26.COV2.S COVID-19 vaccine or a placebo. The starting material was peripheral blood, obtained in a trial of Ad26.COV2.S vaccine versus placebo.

CDR3 DNA sequence: TGTGCCAGCAGGAGCTTGAACGAGCAGTACGTC. Translation: CASRSLNEQYV. This chain uses TRBV6-6 with TRBJ2-7; no clear D gene. The length of the CDR3 is 11 residues. Trimming pared 6 bases from V and 5 bases from J, leaving 8 bases between. Germline CDR1 is MNHNY and CDR2 is SVGAGI (reference sequence).